This T cell receptor beta chain was observed in a study of blood T cell repertoires in COVID-19. Study-level information: Italy, Spain and the United States were the sources of the convalescent and acute COVID-19 samples.

The data were produced by immunoSEQ multiplex PCR, yet TCRdb's version contains in-frame clones alone and is incomplete. The sample shows 45,000 to 60,000 clones, roughly 87% of them seen only once. This CDR3 is built from 14 residues. V lost 1 base and J 1 base, leaving 8 bases between the germline ends. Germline CDR1 reads SEHNR; CDR2 reads FQNEAQ (reference sequence). Sequencing input: peripheral blood. This chain links TRBV7-9 with TRBJ2-7; D gene unclear. The sequence was collected from a man in his 60s with acute or convalescent COVID-19. CDR3 region: CASSLGAPSYEQYF. The CDR3, as DNA: TGTGCCAGCAGCTTAGGTGCGCCATCCTACGAGCAGTACTTC.